The following is a T cell receptor (beta chain) sequence with its context. It has no known antigen specificity. There are no base qualities to consult, and no much larger clone falls within one base. This entry is derived from a study of CD8+CD57+ T cells in acquired aplastic anemia (dated by TCRdb to about 2018). Regarding the complete study: Extracted DNA from sorted CD4+ and CD8+ cells averaged approximately 3 ug, ranging from about 0.17 to 30 ug.

The study deep-sequenced TCR repertoires of sorted CD4+ and CD8+ blood T cells from severe aplastic anemia patients and healthy subjects. Ficoll-Paque density gradient centrifugation was used to isolate peripheral blood mononuclear cells. Before DNA extraction, CD4+ and CD8+ T cells were sorted with FACS or magnetic beads. What the study reported, not specific to this receptor: Some 30 CD8+ CDR3 sequences were found to be shared between patients and controls, but these sequences appeared to be highly expressed in patients and within the immunodominant clones of the patients. No significant difference in CD8+ Simpson's diversity was found between patients and healthy controls (P=0.060).

Profiling of TCR beta VDJ combinations and CDR3 sequences used genomic DNA as the template. TCR repertoire sequencing was run on an Illumina HiSeq 2000. In the authors' own workflow: Repertoire assessment relied on Simpson's diversity index, CDR3 size and DJ length profiles, and TRBV/TRBJ rearrangement plots. The immunodominant clone was defined as the most abundant DNA sequence in deep sequencing data. CDR3 amino acid sequences were screened for sharing across subjects and compared with published repertoires and the VDJdb database. TCRdb trimmed the raw reads at Q25, called clones with MiXCR and kept productive beta chains. A single entry per CDR3 protein holds the most common genes and DNA from its merged rows. None of the V and J calls come from the authors' own analysis; TCRdb made them. For this sample there are 150,000 to 200,000 distinct CDR3 sequences; under 70% appear just once. The ten largest clones take up about half of the sample.

This TCR derives from a human donor with severe aplastic anemia or a healthy control (not recorded which). Specimen: sorted CD4+, CD8+, or CD8+CD57+ T cells (not recorded which) from PBMCs.

In nucleotide form, the sequence is TGTGCCAGCAGTTCGAAGACCACCCAGGGAGCTTTCTTT. The translation is CASSSKTTQGAFF. The chain links TRBV25-1 with TRBJ1-1; TRBD1 is perhaps the D gene, given 5 matching bases. The CDR1 and CDR2 encoded by the germline V gene are MGHDK and SYGVNS. The trim is 5 bases for V and 10 bases for J, with a gap of 17 bases between the germline ends. The CDR3 measures 13 amino acids from cysteine to phenylalanine. The sequence is cut down to CDR3 DNA, 39 bases in frame from base 1.